The entry below describes one TCR beta chain. In germline, CDR1 is SGHRS, CDR2 YFSETQ. The CDR3 has 14 amino acids. Trimming removed 1 base at V and 5 bases at J, with 12 bases between. This sample is part of a study of T cell changes during pregnancy in multiple sclerosis. Sequencing used immunoSEQ multiplex PCR; TCRdb keeps in-frame clones, though not all of them. The table records some 80,000 clones, more than 90% of them present only once. The sequencing here drew on peripheral blood, taken in the second trimester of pregnancy. The rearrangement links TRBV5-1 to TRBJ1-1; D perhaps matches TRBD1 (5 bases). The sequence was obtained from a female donor with multiple sclerosis, enrolled in a pregnancy study. CDR3 bases: TGCGCCAGCAGCTTGCTGGGGGGTGGGACTGAAGCTTTCTTT. Translation gives CASSLLGGGTEAFF. The full variable domain, completed using reference TRBV5-1 and TRBJ1-1, is KAGVTQTPRYLIKTRGQQVTLSCSPISGHRSVSWYQQTPGQGLQFLFEYFSETQRNKGNFPGRFSGRQFSNSRSEMNVSTLELGDSALYLCASSLLGGGTEAFFGQGTRLTVV.